This T cell receptor (beta chain) was observed in a study of T cell changes during pregnancy in multiple sclerosis. The CDR3 consists of 18 residues. From germline, CDR1 is SGHTA and CDR2 FQGTGA. V shed 3 bases, J shed 0 bases, and the junction held 7 bases outside the gene matches. The repertoire was sequenced with immunoSEQ multiplex PCR; TCRdb's copy has only in-frame clones and lacks some. The sample yields about 66,000 clones, 90% seen once. The source is a female donor with multiple sclerosis, enrolled in a pregnancy study. This material consisted of peripheral blood, taken in the third trimester of pregnancy. The chain employs TRBV7-3 and TRBJ2-1; TRBD2 agrees at 11 bases. The CDR3 bases are TGTGCCAGCAGCTTTAAACCTAGCGGGGGGATCTCCTACAATGAGCAGTTCTTC. This translates into CASSFKPSGGISYNEQFF.